This T cell receptor beta chain comes out of a study of T cell responses to AZD1222 COVID-19 vaccine. Study-wide results and caveats: The donor cohort was predominantly white British with a female majority, and clonal diversity may have been underestimated. Baseline antibody screening turned up just six seropositive AZD1222 recipients.

On this clone: The target antigen is unknown.

CDR1 SGHRS and CDR2 YFSETQ come from the germline V gene. The CDR3 spans 16 residues. V dropped 4 bases and J dropped 0; count of bases not matched to a gene: 6. This table comes from immunoSEQ multiplex PCR, and its TCRdb copy is limited to in-frame clones, with some not included. The sample carries approximately 80,000 clones, approximately 91% recorded once. The genes are TRBV5-1 and TRBJ2-2, with 7 bases that match TRBD1. Sequencing used peripheral blood, obtained on day 0 of MenACWY control vaccination. This clonotype originated in an adult in good health. As DNA, the CDR3 is TGCGCCAGCAGCCAGCAGGGACAGCCGAACACCGGGGAGCTGTTTTTT. Translating gives CASSQQGQPNTGELFF.